The rows below give T cell receptor beta chains drawn from one sample of a study of graft-versus-host responses after intestinal transplantation. Their antigens remain unidentified. Assay used: immunoSEQ multiplex PCR; TCRdb lists only in-frame clones, some missing. The sample includes over 40,000 clones, approximately 95% seen only once; the top ten take almost 0.55%. The sample here was unstimulated CD8+ T cells sorted from spleen or lymph node cells, taken before transplant. All receptors come from a human donor who was the organ donor for an intestinal transplant. Both conserved end residues are part of each CDR3. The D gene is left open where the match is weak. Expanded clones get a size class; other rows say once, few or many, or leave the size out.

TRBV6-6,TRBD1,14,TRBJ2-7,-,CASSYRDRDYEQYF,TGTGCCAGCAGTTACCGGGACAGGGACTACGAGCAGTACTTC
TRBV5-1,TRBD2,14,TRBJ2-1,few,CASSLAGGWDEQFF,TGCGCCAGCAGCCTAGCGGGGGGATGGGATGAGCAGTTCTTC
TRBV27,-,13,TRBJ2-5,once,CASSFPGQETQYF,TGTGCCAGCAGTTTTCCCGGGCAGGAGACCCAGTACTTC
TRBV7-9,-,14,TRBJ2-2,-,CASRGEADTGELFF,TGTGCCAGCAGGGGGGAGGCTGACACCGGGGAGCTGTTTTTT
TRBV4-1,-,21,TRBJ1-1,-,CASSQALFVRERGTLSRKGFF,TGCGCCAGCAGCCAAGCTCTATTCGTTCGTGAGCGAGGGACACTCTCCCGGAAGGGTTTCTTT
TRBV4-1,-,13,TRBJ2-4,-,CASSQVPKNIQYF,TGCGCCAGCAGCCAAGTTCCAAAAAACATTCAGTACTTC
TRBV9,-,13,TRBJ2-7,-,CASSVDSSYEQYF,TGTGCCAGCAGCGTAGACAGCTCCTACGAGCAGTACTTC
TRBV4-2,TRBD2,19,TRBJ2-5,-,CASSQTLGTSGIKQETQYF,TGTGCCAGCAGCCAAACCCTCGGGACTAGCGGGATCAAACAAGAGACCCAGTACTTC
TRBV19,TRBD1,13,TRBJ2-7,few,CASGPTGTYEQYF,TGTGCCAGTGGTCCGACAGGGACCTACGAGCAGTACTTC
TRBV10-1,-,16,TRBJ2-2,-,CASSEGVPANTGELFF,TGCGCCAGCAGTGAGGGAGTCCCCGCGAACACCGGGGAGCTGTTTTTT
TRBV4-1,-,15,TRBJ1-1,-,CASSQAWTENTEAFF,TGTGCCAGCAGCCAAGCGTGGACAGAGAACACTGAAGCTTTCTTT
TRBV19,-,16,TRBJ1-1,-,CASSIVPGRLNTEAFF,TGTGCCAGTAGTATAGTCCCAGGGCGCCTCAACACTGAAGCTTTCTTT
TRBV2,TRBD2,15,TRBJ2-1,-,CASSEGTSGGDEQFF,TGTGCCAGCAGTGAAGGGACTAGCGGGGGTGATGAGCAGTTCTTC
TRBV4-3,TRBD2,17,TRBJ2-4,-,CASSQDGLAGGENIQYF,TGCGCCAGCAGCCAAGATGGGCTAGCGGGGGGGGAAAACATTCAGTACTTC
TRBV15,TRBD1,14,TRBJ1-1,-,CATSVTSGGKEAFF,TGTGCCACCAGCGTGACATCAGGGGGCAAGGAAGCTTTCTTT
TRBV9,-,15,TRBJ2-1,-,CASSSHDSSYNEQFF,TGTGCCAGCAGCTCCCACGACAGCTCCTACAATGAGCAGTTCTTC
TRBV13,-,13,TRBJ1-4,once,CASSTPGGEKLFF,TGTGCCAGCAGCACCCCTGGGGGGGAAAAACTGTTTTTT
TRBV15,-,13,TRBJ2-7,-,CATSGRDSYEQYF,TGTGCCACCAGCGGCAGGGATTCTTACGAGCAGTACTTC
TRBV7-2,TRBD1,14,TRBJ1-4,-,CASSLTGGSEKLFF,TGTGCCAGCAGCCTAACAGGGGGCAGTGAAAAACTGTTTTTT
TRBV19,TRBD2,14,TRBJ2-7,-,CASQRSGGLYEQYF,TGTGCCAGCCAACGTAGCGGGGGACTCTACGAGCAGTACTTC
TRBV6-1,-,13,TRBJ2-7,-,CASSGTVNYEQYF,TGTGCCAGCAGTGGGACAGTCAACTACGAGCAGTACTTC
TRBV7-2,-,15,TRBJ1-5,-,CASSLFGFRHQPQHF,TGTGCCAGCAGCTTATTCGGATTTAGGCATCAGCCCCAGCATTTT
TRBV30,-,15,TRBJ2-7,-,CAWKPTGGPPYEQYF,TGTGCCTGGAAACCTACGGGGGGCCCCCCCTACGAGCAGTACTTC
TRBV5-6,TRBD1,14,TRBJ1-5,once,CASSSWDRGQPQHF,TGTGCCAGCAGCTCATGGGACAGGGGTCAGCCCCAGCATTTT
TRBV11-2,-,14,TRBJ2-3,-,CASSFVPGLDTQYF,TGTGCCAGCAGCTTTGTCCCAGGCTTAGATACGCAGTATTTT
TRBV6-1,-,12,TRBJ2-7,-,CASILSPYEQYF,TGTGCCAGCATTTTGTCCCCCTACGAGCAGTACTTC
TRBV11-2,TRBD2,14,TRBJ2-7,-,CASRRSGGAYEQYF,TGTGCCAGCAGACGGAGCGGGGGGGCCTACGAGCAGTACTTC
TRBV11-2,-,17,TRBJ2-1,-,CASSLDRWVGGTAEQFF,TGTGCCAGCAGCTTAGATCGTTGGGTCGGGGGGACAGCTGAGCAGTTCTTC
TRBV9,-,13,TRBJ2-2,-,CASSVGHTGELFF,TGTGCCAGCAGCGTAGGCCACACCGGGGAGCTGTTTTTT
TRBV10-3,TRBD1,14,TRBJ2-1,-,CAISESTGINEQFF,TGTGCCATCAGTGAGTCGACAGGGATCAATGAGCAGTTCTTC
TRBV13,-,15,TRBJ1-1,-,CASSISFPMNTEAFF,TGTGCCAGCAGCATATCCTTCCCAATGAACACTGAAGCTTTCTTT
TRBV4-1,-,17,TRBJ2-5,-,CASSRAGTNYLQETQYF,TGCGCCAGCAGCCGAGCCGGGACCAACTACCTACAAGAGACCCAGTACTTC
TRBV29-1,-,13,TRBJ2-5,-,CSVVGPFGETQYF,TGCAGCGTTGTGGGGCCATTCGGAGAGACCCAGTACTTC
TRBV9,-,15,TRBJ2-3,once,CASSVIGSGTDTQYF,TGTGCCAGCAGCGTTATAGGTTCAGGCACAGATACGCAGTATTTT
TRBV15,-,15,TRBJ2-1,-,CASRSGLASYNEQFF,TGTGCCTCCCGTTCGGGTCTAGCCTCCTACAATGAGCAGTTCTTC
TRBV29-1,-,14,TRBJ2-7,-,CSVAGDGVSYEQYF,TGCAGCGTTGCTGGCGACGGAGTCTCCTACGAGCAGTACTTC
TRBV5-6,-,12,TRBJ2-3,-,CASRIGADTQYF,TGTGCCAGCAGAATAGGGGCAGATACGCAGTATTTT
TRBV27,-,15,TRBJ2-1,-,CASKEVGDPWDEQFF,TGTGCCAGCAAGGAAGTCGGGGACCCTTGGGATGAGCAGTTCTTC
TRBV2,TRBD1,16,TRBJ2-7,-,CASRLKHRDRNYEQYF,TGTGCCAGCAGGTTGAAACACCGGGACAGAAATTACGAGCAGTACTTC
TRBV7-3,TRBD2,14,TRBJ2-7,-,CASSLTAGAYEQYF,TGTGCCAGCAGCTTAACCGCGGGGGCCTACGAGCAGTACTTC
TRBV9,TRBD1,14,TRBJ1-6,-,CASSPTGGDSPLHF,TGTGCCAGCAGCCCGACAGGGGGTGATTCACCCCTCCACTTT
TRBV4-1,TRBD1,15,TRBJ2-7,-,CASSQETGSLYEQYF,TGCGCCAGCAGCCAAGAGACAGGGTCTCTCTACGAGCAGTACTTC
TRBV4-1,-,16,TRBJ2-1,-,CASSQGRKKKICGQFF,TGCGCCAGCAGCCAAGGACGCAAGAAGAAGATATGCGGGCAGTTCTTC
TRBV4-1,-,15,TRBJ1-2,-,CASSHWAGANYGYTF,TGCGCCAGCAGCCATTGGGCAGGAGCTAACTATGGCTACACCTTC
TRBV2,-,13,TRBJ2-3,-,CASGGAGTDTQYF,TGTGCCAGCGGGGGGGCGGGGACGGATACGCAGTATTTT
TRBV9,TRBD1,15,TRBJ1-3,-,CASSVGGQAGNTIYF,TGTGCCAGCAGCGTAGGCGGACAGGCCGGAAACACCATATATTTT
TRBV11-3,-,13,TRBJ2-3,-,CASSLAPTDTQYF,TGTGCCAGCAGCTTAGCCCCCACAGATACGCAGTATTTT
TRBV7-9,TRBD1,16,TRBJ1-3,-,CASWIHHRGCGNTIYF,TGTGCCAGCTGGATACATCACAGGGGATGCGGAAACACCATATATTTT
TRBV4-3,-,16,TRBJ2-1,-,CASSQYASSSYNEQFF,TGCGCCAGCAGCCAGTACGCCTCGAGCTCCTACAATGAGCAGTTCTTC
TRBV7-9,-,16,TRBJ1-1,-,CASSLFPQGQSTEAFF,TGTGCCAGCAGCTTATTCCCACAGGGTCAGAGCACTGAAGCTTTCTTT
TRBV6-5,-,14,TRBJ1-3,-,CASSYYGEGNTIYF,TGTGCCAGCAGTTACTATGGGGAAGGAAACACCATATATTTT
TRBV15,-,12,TRBJ2-7,-,CATSSPGHRQYF,TGTGCCACCAGCAGCCCGGGACACAGGCAGTACTTC
TRBV15,TRBD2,17,TRBJ2-4,-,CATRPVGLAGFKNIQYF,TGTGCCACCAGGCCCGTGGGACTAGCGGGGTTCAAAAACATTCAGTACTTC
TRBV5-1,TRBD2,16,TRBJ2-2,-,CASSPKPSGGTGELFF,TGCGCCAGCAGCCCGAAGCCTAGCGGGGGAACCGGGGAGCTGTTTTTT
TRBV18,-,15,TRBJ2-3,-,CASSPWGGRTDTQYF,TGTGCCAGCTCACCCTGGGGGGGGCGCACAGATACGCAGTATTTT
TRBV10-3,-,16,TRBJ2-2,-,CAIRGGGGGSAGELFF,TGTGCCATCAGGGGTGGCGGAGGCGGGTCAGCCGGGGAGCTGTTTTTT
TRBV4-3,-,15,TRBJ1-5,-,CASRPDRNSNQPQHF,TGCGCCAGCAGGCCCGACCGGAATAGCAATCAGCCCCAGCATTTT